The rows below give T cell receptor beta chains drawn from one sample of a study of CD8 T cells in Susac syndrome. Each CDR3 protein gets one entry after TCRdb re-called the immunoSEQ multiplex PCR reads with MiXCR. This table has approximately 110,000 distinct CDR3 sequences, about 94% appearing once. Material: CD4+ T cells from PBMCs. The source is a human donor in good health. Both conserved end residues are part of each CDR3. D genes are given only for firm matches. Not every row has a clone size; where given, it reads once, few, many or a size class.

j_gene: TRBJ2-7
v_gene: TRBV6-2/TRBV6-3
abundance: -
d_gene: TRBD2
CDR3nt: TGTGCCAGCAGCCTAGGGACTAGCGGGAGAAGGATTGACGAGCAGTACTTC
CDR3aa: CASSLGTSGRRIDEQYF

j_gene: TRBJ2-1
v_gene: TRBV18
abundance: once
d_gene: -
CDR3nt: TGTGCCAGCAAGGCGGGACACGCAAACAATGAGCAGTTCTTC
CDR3aa: CASKAGHANNEQFF

j_gene: TRBJ1-1
v_gene: TRBV2
abundance: -
d_gene: -
CDR3nt: TGTGCCAGCAGATCCATCCCTGGGGAGAACACTGAAGCTTTCTTT
CDR3aa: CASRSIPGENTEAFF

j_gene: TRBJ1-5
v_gene: TRBV7-9
abundance: -
d_gene: TRBD1
CDR3nt: TGTGCCAGCAGCCTAGGGACAGGGGCTCTCCAGCCCCAGCATTTT
CDR3aa: CASSLGTGALQPQHF

j_gene: TRBJ1-2
v_gene: TRBV12-3/TRBV12-4
abundance: -
d_gene: -
CDR3nt: TGTGCCAGCACCCGAGGGCGTGGAAACTATGGCTACACCTTC
CDR3aa: CASTRGRGNYGYTF

j_gene: TRBJ2-7
v_gene: TRBV20-1
abundance: -
d_gene: TRBD2
CDR3nt: TGCAGTGCTGGAAGACTAGCGGGAGCTTCCGAGCAGTACTTC
CDR3aa: CSAGRLAGASEQYF

j_gene: TRBJ2-1
v_gene: TRBV7-2
abundance: -
d_gene: TRBD2
CDR3nt: TGTGCCAGCAGCCCCCCGCAGTTCCGGGGGGGCAATGAGCAGTTCTTC
CDR3aa: CASSPPQFRGGNEQFF

j_gene: TRBJ2-1
v_gene: TRBV7-2
abundance: -
d_gene: TRBD2
CDR3nt: TGTGCCAGCAGCTCATCTAGCGGGAGTGGGAATGAGCAGTTCTTC
CDR3aa: CASSSSSGSGNEQFF

j_gene: TRBJ1-2
v_gene: TRBV7-9
abundance: -
d_gene: -
CDR3nt: TGTGCCAGCAGCAAAGGACAAGTCCCCTATGGCTACACCTTC
CDR3aa: CASSKGQVPYGYTF

j_gene: TRBJ2-3
v_gene: TRBV12-3/TRBV12-4
abundance: once
d_gene: -
CDR3nt: TGTGCCAGCAGTTTTTTTCCAGATACGCAGTATTTT
CDR3aa: CASSFFPDTQYF

j_gene: TRBJ1-1
v_gene: TRBV18
abundance: -
d_gene: -
CDR3nt: TGTGCCAGCTCACCACCGGGGCAGGGGAGGACGAACACTGAAGCTTTCTTT
CDR3aa: CASSPPGQGRTNTEAFF

j_gene: TRBJ2-3
v_gene: TRBV29-1
abundance: -
d_gene: -
CDR3nt: TGCAGCGTTGGATTTACAGATACGCAGTATTTT
CDR3aa: CSVGFTDTQYF